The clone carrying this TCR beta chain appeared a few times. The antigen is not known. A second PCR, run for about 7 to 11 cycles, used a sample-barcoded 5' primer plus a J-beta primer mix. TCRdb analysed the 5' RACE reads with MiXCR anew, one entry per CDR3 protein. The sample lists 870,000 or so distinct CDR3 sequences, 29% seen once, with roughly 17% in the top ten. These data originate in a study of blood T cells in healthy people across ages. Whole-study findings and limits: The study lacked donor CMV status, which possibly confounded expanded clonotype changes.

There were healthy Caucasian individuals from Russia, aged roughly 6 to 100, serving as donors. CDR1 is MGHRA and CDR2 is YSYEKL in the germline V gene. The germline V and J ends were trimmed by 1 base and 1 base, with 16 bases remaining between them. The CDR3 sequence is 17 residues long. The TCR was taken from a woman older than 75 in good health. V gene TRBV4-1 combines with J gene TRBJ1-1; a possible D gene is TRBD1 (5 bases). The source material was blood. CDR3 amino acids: CASSQGGLGTGNTEAFF. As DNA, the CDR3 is TGCGCCAGCAGCCAAGGGGGCCTGGGGACGGGGAACACTGAAGCTTTCTTT.